This T cell receptor beta chain was identified in a study of CD8+CD57+ T cells in acquired aplastic anemia. Study at large: Yields of DNA that came from sorted CD4+ and CD8+ cells averaged around 3 ug.

The template used for profiling TCR beta VDJ and CDR3 was genomic DNA. TCRdb reprocessed the reads with MiXCR, giving one entry per CDR3 protein. The sample lists approximately 150,000 distinct CDR3 sequences, 70% to 75% occurring once. Germline V gives CDR1 LGHNT, CDR2 FRNRAP. CDR3 length: 12 amino acids. The authors sequenced patients whose flow cytometry had shown CD8+CD57+ cell expansion. Severe acquired aplastic anemia affected all patients. Patients had undergone no therapy by the time their blood was sampled. Study observations and caveats: Patients and controls were found to share around 30 CD8+ CDR3 sequences.

A note on this clonotype: Its antigen is not known.

V and J are TRBV12-5 and TRBJ1-5; D call uncertain. This clonotype was obtained from a human donor with aplastic anemia. Sequenced: sorted CD4+, CD8+, or CD8+CD57+ T cells (not recorded which) from PBMCs. DNA of the CDR3: TGTGCCAGCAGTTTGGGGTTTCAGCCCCAGCATTTT. Amino acids: CASSLGFQPQHF.